One sample yielded the 27 T cell receptor beta chains listed below, sequenced in a study of tumor and adjacent non-tumor tissue in lung cancer. This sample's RNA came from whole unsorted tissue. The library came from three nested PCR rounds adapted from ARM-PCR protocols. TCRdb re-analysed the multiplex PCR reads in MiXCR, keeping a single row per CDR3 protein. The sample includes about 200,000 distinct CDR3 sequences, about two thirds of them seen just once. Input material: lung tumor tissue. All receptors derive from a man in his fifties or sixties with non-small cell lung cancer.

This clonotype occurred many times. This chain connects TRBV12-3 or TRBV12-4 to TRBJ2-3, with TRBD2 matching 11 bases. There are 15 residues in the CDR3. J was trimmed by 3 bases and V by 5 bases; bases with no gene match: 4. The CDR3 sequence is CASSGTSGFTDTQYF. In nucleotides, the CDR3 is TGTGCCAGCAGTGGGACTAGCGGTTTTACAGATACGCAGTATTTT.

On this clonotype itself: This sequence may be a read error, since a much larger clone differs from it by one base. The chain combines TRBV12-3 or TRBV12-4 with TRBJ2-6; 12 positions agree with TRBD1. CDR3 size: 18 residues. Unmatched junction bases numbered 4, after V lost 3 bases and J lost 1 base. Here the CDR3 reads CASSLGDRGPSGANVLTF. The CDR3 bases are TGTGCCAGCAGTTTGGGGGACAGGGGGCCATCTGGGGCCAACGTCCTGACTTTC.

The sample holds a few counts of this clonotype. This chain links TRBV6-1 with TRBJ2-7; tentatively, D is TRBD1 (5 bases). The CDR3 covers 15 residues. Germline CDR1 is MNHNS and CDR2 is SASEGT. V was cut by 4 bases and J by 3 bases, with 16 bases left in between. The CDR3, as DNA: TGTGCCAGCAGTGTGGAGAAAGGGGTAGGCTACGAGCAGTACTTC. Its translation: CASSVEKGVGYEQYF.

This clonotype occurred many times. DNA of the CDR3: TGTGCCAGCAGCGACAGGGGGCGTAACTATGGCTACACCTTC. Amino acid sequence: CASSDRGRNYGYTF. The V gene is TRBV11-3, the J gene TRBJ1-2; 10 bases fit TRBD1. CDR1 is SGHNT and CDR2 is YENEEA in the germline V gene. V gave up 5 bases and J gave up 1 base; unmatched junction bases: 1. CDR3 length: 14 amino acids. Filled out from reference TRBV11-3 and TRBJ1-2, the complete variable domain reads EAGVVQSPRYKIIEKKQPVAFWCNPISGHNTLYWYLQNLGQGPELLIRYENEEAVDDSQLPKDRFSAERLKGVDSTLKIQPAELGDSAVYLCASSDRGRNYGYTFGSGTRLTVV.

Worth noting for this clonotype: A much larger clone is a single base away; this may be a read error. The chain uses TRBV29-1 and TRBJ1-2; a possible D gene is TRBD1 (6 bases). This CDR3 region has 11 residues. Germline V gives CDR1 SQVTM, CDR2 ANQGSEA. V gave up 7 bases and J gave up 7 bases, with 13 bases separating them. The CDR3 DNA reads TGCAGCGGATGGCAGGGGTGTGGCTACACCTTC. It yields the protein CSGWQGCGYTF.

As for this clonotype: The germline gene is not matched at one end of the junction; a read error may be the cause. The V call is TRBV20-1, the J call TRBJ2-1; no clear D. Germline V lookup: CDR1 DFQATT, CDR2 SNEGSKA (reference sequence). The CDR3 covers 15 residues. CDR3 region: CSAREGSNLYNEQLF. CDR3 nucleotides: TGCAGTGCTAGAGAGGGCAGTAACCTCTACAATGAGCAGCTCTTC.

Remarks on this clonotype: An end of the junction differs from the germline gene, which may be a read error. The chain has TRBV6-2 or TRBV6-3 and TRBJ2-1, with D possibly being TRBD1 or TRBD2 (6 bases each). This CDR3 has 15 amino acids. CDR1 is MNHEY, CDR2 SVGEGT, per germline. The DNA of the CDR3 is TGTGCCAGCAATCGCCTCAACCGGAGGGACAATGAGCAGTTTTTC. It codes for CASNRLNRRDNEQFF.

On this clonotype itself: It may be a read error: a sequence one base away is much more abundant. This chain links TRBV20-1 with TRBJ1-1, with D hard to call. The CDR3 sequence is 14 residues long. Germline CDR1 reads DFQATT; CDR2 reads SNEGSKA (reference sequence). V was cut by 8 bases and J by 5 bases, with 21 bases left in between. As DNA, the CDR3 is TGCAGTACTCTCTGGGCCAAAATTCGGACTGAAGCTTTCTTT. Amino acid sequence: CSTLWAKIRTEAFF.

On this clonotype itself: The junction and the germline gene differ at one end; a read error may be behind it. The chain combines TRBV29-1 with TRBJ2-3; 12 positions agree with TRBD2. The CDR3 is made up of 15 amino acids. Germline assignment: CDR1 SQVTM and CDR2 ANQGSEA. DNA for the CDR3: TGCGGCGTTGTAATTCTAGCGGGAGGGACATATACGCAGTATTTC. The encoded protein is CGVVILAGGTYTQYF.

At least ten counts were recorded for this clonotype. The V call is TRBV6-1, the J call TRBJ1-3; 9 nucleotides match TRBD1. Germline CDR1 reads MNHNS; CDR2 reads SASEGT. This CDR3 region has 15 residues. The junction had 8 bases not matched to a gene; V was cut back by 6 bases and J by 5 bases. This CDR3 reads CASREQGAGRNTIYF. As DNA, the CDR3 is TGTGCCAGCAGGGAACAGGGGGCTGGGAGAAACACCATATATTTT.

Concerning this clonotype itself: A much larger clone is a single base away; this may be a read error. The gene calls are TRBV4-2 and TRBJ1-5; D gene unclear. The CDR3 contains 16 residues. The germline V gene has CDR1 LGHNA and CDR2 YNFKEQ. V lost 0 bases, J lost 3 bases, and 12 bases lay in between. The CDR3 reads CASSQDSGNNNQPQHF. In DNA, the CDR3 is TGTGCCAGCAGCCAAGATAGCGGGAATAACAATCAGCCCCAGCATTTT.

Remarks on this clonotype: This could be a read error, since a much larger clone is one nucleotide away. This chain links TRBV20-1 with TRBJ2-7; unclear D gene. The CDR3 is 15 residues long. Germline CDR1 is DFQATT and CDR2 is SNEGSKA (reference sequence). Trimming took off 0 bases at V and 3 bases at J, with 15 bases between the two ends. The CDR3 loop reads CSARERAKILYEQYF. The CDR3 DNA reads as TGCAGTGCTAGAGAAAGGGCTAAAATCCTCTACGAGCAGTACTTC.

The chain links TRBV6-2 or TRBV6-3 to TRBJ2-7; possible D gene TRBD2, 6 bases. Germline assignment: CDR1 MNHEY and CDR2 SVGEGT. The CDR3 totals 13 residues. The V end was cut by 11 bases, the J end by 3 bases, with 17 bases between. The CDR3 bases are TGTGCCGGCCGGAGGGCCGGGATCTACGAGCAGTACTTC. Its protein product is CAGRRAGIYEQYF.

As for this clonotype: A read error is possible here, since a much larger clone lies one base away. V and J are TRBV6-1 and TRBJ2-7; 10 nucleotides agree with TRBD1. This CDR3 spans 12 amino acids. Germline assignment: CDR1 MNHNS and CDR2 SASEGT. Losses at the gene ends were 8 bases for V and 10 bases for J; bases not matched to a gene: 8. The CDR3 DNA follows: TGTGCCAGCGGGGACAGGGGTAGAGACCAGTACTTC. Translated, it gives CASGDRGRDQYF.

Here the CDR3 reads CASSLNPIEDTQYF. CDR3 nucleotides: TGTGCCAGCAGTTTAAACCCGATCGAAGATACGCAGTATTTT. V gene TRBV11-2 combines with J gene TRBJ2-3; D not resolved. Germline CDR1 SGHAT, CDR2 FQNNGV. This CDR3 spans 14 amino acids. Trimming took off 6 bases at V and 5 bases at J, with 15 bases between the two ends.

A note on this clonotype: A read error may be the cause here, since a much bigger clone is one base away. Lacking the conserved final phenylalanine or tryptophan, this CDR3 likely reflects a read error. The chain employs TRBV12-5 and TRBJ2-1, with TRBD2 matching over 10 bases. Looked up from germline, CDR1 is LGHNT and CDR2 is FRNRAP. This CDR3 contains 13 residues. DNA of the CDR3: TGTGCCAGTCGAACTAGCGGGGTTAGCGGGCAGTTCTCC. It codes for CASRTSGVSGQFS.

In the case of this clonotype: Since a much larger clone is just one base distant, this may be a read error. The DNA for the CDR3 is TGCAGTGCTAGAGATCATCGGAGCGCCACCAGTCTTAAGTACTTC. Amino acids: CSARDHRSATSLKYF. This chain links TRBV20-1 with TRBJ2-5; no definite D call. Germline V gives CDR1 DFQATT, CDR2 SNEGSKA (reference sequence). The V end lost 0 bases, the J end lost 12 bases, and 23 bases lay between the germline ends. The CDR3 loop spans 15 amino acids.

In this sample, this clonotype turned up once. Given a much more abundant clone one base away, this may be a read error. The V call is TRBV12-3 or TRBV12-4, the J call TRBJ1-6, with D possibly TRBD1 on 5 matching bases. The CDR3 runs to 12 residues. Between the trimmed V and J ends, which lost 8 bases and 10 bases, there was a span of 12 bases. CDR3 sequence: CASRVGLSPLHF. For the CDR3, the DNA is TGTGCCAGCCGGGTGGGGCTGTCACCCCTCCACTTT.

This clonotype was detected a few times. This may be a read error, as it is one base from a much larger clone. Here the CDR3 DNA reads TGTACCAGCAGTTTTGGACAGTCTCCTGGCTACACCTTC. Translated, it gives CTSSFGQSPGYTF. The chain links TRBV6-2 or TRBV6-3 to TRBJ1-2; D might be TRBD1 (6 bases). Germline V CDR1 and CDR2: MNHEY, SVGEGT. The CDR3 loop spans 13 amino acids.

This clonotype has more than one count but fewer than ten. The missing conserved phenylalanine or tryptophan at the end of this CDR3 makes a read error likely. The V call is TRBV20-1, the J call TRBJ1-4, with D possibly TRBD1 on 6 matching bases. The V and J ends lost 6 bases and 3 bases respectively, with 14 bases between them. The CDR3 is made up of 14 amino acids. Germline V lookup: CDR1 DFQATT, CDR2 SNEGSKA (reference sequence). CDR3 amino acids: CSARWGLANEKLFS. CDR3 nucleotides: TGCAGTGCCCGATGGGGGCTCGCTAATGAAAAACTGTTTTCT.

The rearrangement joins TRBV12-3 or TRBV12-4 to TRBJ2-3, with D possibly matching TRBD2 (6 bases). This CDR3 has 13 residues. V was pared by 7 bases and J by 2 bases, with 10 bases between. In DNA form, the CDR3 reads TGTGCCAGCACCAGACTAGACACAGATACGCAGTATTTT. Translating gives CASTRLDTDTQYF.

Turning to this clonotype: A junction end diverges from the germline sequence, so it may reflect a read error. The rearrangement uses TRBV6-2 or TRBV6-3 and TRBJ2-7, with 8 bases that match TRBD1. CDR1 is MNHEY, CDR2 SVGEGT, per germline. CDR3 length: 15 residues. CDR3 sequence reads: CASIHHGQGAYDQYF. CDR3 nucleotides: TGTGCCAGCATCCACCACGGACAGGGAGCCTACGATCAGTACTTC.

Concerning this clonotype itself: The missing conserved phenylalanine or tryptophan at the end of this CDR3 makes a read error likely. V is TRBV6-1 and J is TRBJ2-5; no reliable D call. The CDR3 has 16 residues. Per germline, CDR1 MNHNS and CDR2 SASEGT. Written as DNA, the CDR3 is TGTGCTAGCAGTTCCCACCTGACTGGCCGTGGGGAGACCCAGTACTTA. Translated: CASSSHLTGRGETQYL.

This clonotype was counted a single time. This may come from a read error, since a much larger clone is one base off. This chain uses TRBV4-2 with TRBJ2-5, with a possible D match to TRBD2 (5 bases). Germline assignment: CDR1 LGHNA and CDR2 YNFKEQ. The V end was cut by 2 bases, the J end by 7 bases, with 17 bases between. The CDR3 totals 15 residues. The CDR3: CASSQYVLGIRTQYF. The CDR3 nucleotides are TGTGCCAGCAGCCAATATGTACTAGGTATTCGGACCCAGTACTTC.

As for this clonotype: A much larger clonotype is one base distant, so this may be a read error. The genes are TRBV20-1 and TRBJ2-7; 11 bases fit TRBD1. The germline V gene has CDR1 DFQATT and CDR2 SNEGSKA (reference sequence). The CDR3 runs to 17 residues. CDR3 region: CNARDRTGGGSPYEQYF. The CDR3 DNA reads as TGCAATGCTAGAGACCGGACAGGGGGCGGGTCCCCCTACGAGCAGTACTTC.

CDR3 DNA sequence: TGTGCCAGCTTCCCCCAACCGGGACATCTTAACTCCTACGAGCAGTACTTC. This gives the protein CASFPQPGHLNSYEQYF. The gene calls are TRBV6-5 and TRBJ2-7; maybe TRBD1 (6 bases). Germline V gives CDR1 MNHEY, CDR2 SVGAGI. Trimming left V 8 bases short and J 0 bases short, with 23 bases between. The CDR3 consists of 17 residues.

V usage is TRBV20-1 and J usage is TRBJ2-3; the match to TRBD2 covers 8 bases. Germline loops: CDR1 DFQATT, CDR2 SNEGSKA (reference sequence). Trimming cost V 7 bases and J 1 base; bases outside gene matches: 13. The CDR3 has 16 residues. CDR3 residues: CSVTRGRRGGTDTQYF. The DNA of the CDR3 is TGCAGTGTTACGCGGGGAAGGCGGGGGGGCACAGATACGCAGTATTTT.